Below are 24 T cell receptor beta chains sequenced from a single sample in a study of T cell repertoires in cytomegalovirus infection. TCRdb recomputed calls from the reads with MiXCR, one row per CDR3 protein. The repertoire holds some 150,000 distinct CDR3 sequences, roughly a quarter seen once, with 11% in the top ten. Source material: PBMCs. The receptors stem from a human donor in good health (CMV status not recorded). Some clones in this sample may be carry-over from other donors' samples.

This clonotype has a handful of counts. The rearrangement uses TRBV3-1 and TRBJ2-3; D might be TRBD1 or TRBD2, each matching 5 bases. The CDR3 extends over 15 amino acids. Germline CDR1 and CDR2: LGHDT and YNNKEL (reference sequence). The ends were cut back, 3 bases at V and 2 bases at J, with 12 bases in the middle. The CDR3 loop is CASSQEGDLTDTQYF. The CDR3 coding sequence is TGTGCCAGCAGCCAGGAAGGGGACCTCACAGATACGCAGTATTTT.

This clonotype occurred a few times. At one boundary the junction diverges from the germline segment, which might be a read error. CDR3 sequence: CASSPGNGEETQYF. The CDR3 DNA follows: TGTGCTAGCAGCCCAGGGAACGGTGAAGAGACCCAGTACTTC. The chain joins TRBV7-7 to TRBJ2-5; D is perhaps TRBD1 (5 bases). The germline gives CDR1 SSHAT, CDR2 FNYEAQ (reference sequence). The CDR3 loop spans 14 amino acids.

This clonotype came up a few times. The J gene is TRBJ2-7, the V gene TRBV5-6; TRBD1 agrees at 8 bases. Germline CDR1 reads SGHDT; CDR2 reads YYEEEE. V was pared by 3 bases and J by 3 bases, with 8 bases of the junction left unmatched. The CDR3 is 15 amino acids. The CDR3 spells CASSSLGQGFYEQYF. DNA for the CDR3: TGTGCCAGCAGCTCCCTCGGACAGGGTTTCTACGAGCAGTACTTC.

The chain recombines TRBV3-1 with TRBJ1-1; 8 positions match TRBD1. V shed 4 bases, J shed 6 bases, and the junction held 10 bases outside the gene matches. This CDR3 has 15 amino acids. CDR1 is LGHDT and CDR2 is YNNKEL in the germline V gene (reference sequence). CDR3 sequence: CASSRGGQGGPEAFF. Here the CDR3 DNA reads TGTGCCAGCAGCCGGGGAGGACAGGGTGGTCCTGAAGCTTTCTTT. The entire variable domain, with the rest obtained from reference TRBV3-1 and TRBJ1-1, is as follows: DTAVSQTPKYLVTQMGNDKSIKCEQNLGHDTMYWYKQDSKKFLKIMFSYNNKELIINETVPNRFSPKSPDKAHLNLHINSLELGDSAVYFCASSRGGQGGPEAFFGQGTRLTVV.

The chain links TRBV18 to TRBJ2-1; D ambiguous. The V end lost 0 bases, the J end lost 6 bases, and 6 bases lay between the germline ends. The CDR3 spans 13 residues. Germline V gene sequence: CDR1 KGHSH, CDR2 LQKENI. CDR3 in amino acids: CASSPPTSNEQFF. CDR3 DNA sequence: TGTGCCAGCTCACCACCGACTTCCAATGAGCAGTTCTTC.

The rearrangement joins TRBV6-2 or TRBV6-3 to TRBJ2-7; 7 nucleotides match TRBD2. The V segment lost 2 bases and the J segment 0 bases; nucleotides outside the gene matches: 10. CDR3 length: 17 amino acids. CDR1 and CDR2 from the germline V gene are MNHEY and SVGEGT. The CDR3, as DNA: TGTGCCAGCAGTTACCCAGCGGGGCTGTCGAGCTCCTACGAGCAGTACTTC. Protein: CASSYPAGLSSSYEQYF.

V is TRBV11-1 and J is TRBJ2-7; D is unclear. Deletions cut 3 bases from V and 9 bases from J, with 12 bases between. The CDR3 is made up of 12 amino acids. Germline assignment: CDR1 SGHAT and CDR2 FQDESV (reference sequence). The CDR3 loop is CASSFDPRAQYF. CDR3 bases: TGTGCCAGCAGCTTCGATCCCCGGGCGCAGTACTTC.

This sequence joins TRBV9 and TRBJ2-7; a weak D match, TRBD2 (6 bases). The CDR3 is 13 residues long. Trimming pared 1 base from V and 4 bases from J, leaving 9 bases between. From germline, CDR1 is SGDLS and CDR2 YYNGEE. The CDR3 coding sequence is TGTGCCAGCAGCGTATCGGAGGGTTACGAGCAGTACTTC. It specifies CASSVSEGYEQYF.

The V and J genes are TRBV30 and TRBJ1-1; D remains unclear. Germline V gene data show CDR1 as GTSNPN and CDR2 as SVGIG (reference sequence). The V and J ends lost 5 bases and 5 bases respectively, with 12 bases between them. The CDR3 runs 12 residues. The CDR3 sequence: CAWGLGGTEAFF. The CDR3 DNA reads as TGTGCCTGGGGACTCGGTGGGACTGAAGCTTTCTTT.

By share of the sample, this clonotype is medium-sized. The V and J genes are TRBV7-8 and TRBJ2-7; D is possibly TRBD2 (6 bases). CDR1 is SGHVS and CDR2 is FQNEAQ in the germline V gene. This CDR3 spans 13 amino acids. Trimming removed 5 bases from V and 3 bases from J, with 11 bases in between. The CDR3 bases are TGTGCCAGCAGCCGAGCCGGGGGCTACGAGCAGTACTTC. It specifies CASSRAGGYEQYF.

The chain has TRBV6-2 or TRBV6-3 and TRBJ1-1; 10 bases agree with TRBD1. The CDR3 consists of 16 residues. Trimming removed 2 bases from V and 4 bases from J; junction bases left unmatched: 7. Germline V gives CDR1 MNHEY, CDR2 SVGEGT. The chain's CDR3 is CASSYPGTGEGTEAFF. The CDR3 DNA follows: TGTGCCAGCAGTTACCCCGGGACAGGGGAGGGCACTGAAGCTTTCTTT.

At least ten counts were recorded for this clonotype. The chain's CDR3 is CASSLGPGGAETQYF. As DNA, the CDR3 is TGTGCCAGCAGCTTAGGTCCGGGAGGGGCAGAGACCCAGTACTTC. The genes are TRBV7-2 and TRBJ2-5, with 8 bases aligning to TRBD2. Germline V gives CDR1 SGHTA, CDR2 FQGNSA. J lost 4 bases, V lost 1 base, and 5 bases had no gene match. This CDR3 contains 15 residues.

This clonotype was seen a few times. This chain connects TRBV20-1 to TRBJ2-3; 10 bases are a match to TRBD2. The CDR3 is 17 amino acids. Trimming removed 1 base from V and 3 bases from J; junction bases left unmatched: 10. Germline V CDR1 and CDR2: DFQATT, SNEGSKA (reference sequence). The CDR3 protein is CSARARGIAGGTDTQYF. As DNA, the CDR3 is TGCAGTGCTAGAGCCAGGGGAATAGCGGGGGGAACAGATACGCAGTATTTT.

This clonotype has more than one count but fewer than ten. V and J are TRBV20-1 and TRBJ1-1; possible D gene TRBD1, 5 bases. The CDR3 consists of 13 residues. Per the germline V gene, CDR1 is DFQATT and CDR2 is SNEGSKA (reference sequence). V was pared by 3 bases and J by 0 bases, with 8 bases between. The CDR3 DNA reads TGCAGTGCTAGGGGACCCCTGAACACTGAAGCTTTCTTT. Encoded protein: CSARGPLNTEAFF.

This rearrangement joins TRBV12-3 or TRBV12-4 to TRBJ2-2; D possibly corresponds to TRBD1 (6 bases). This CDR3 contains 15 residues. V was cut by 6 bases and J by 0 bases, with 11 bases left in between. The CDR3 spells CASRKQGTNTGELFF. CDR3 DNA: TGTGCCAGCAGAAAACAGGGTACGAACACCGGGGAGCTGTTTTTT.

This chain connects TRBV11-2 to TRBJ2-2, with D unclear. There are 15 residues in the CDR3. V was trimmed by 1 base and J by 1 base, leaving 7 bases between them. CDR1 SGHAT and CDR2 FQNNGV come from the germline V gene. The CDR3 bases are TGTGCCAGCAGCTTAGTAGCCATGAACACCGGGGAGCTGTTTTTT. Translated: CASSLVAMNTGELFF.

This clonotype was detected many times. This rearrangement joins TRBV5-4 to TRBJ1-1; 7 bases agree with TRBD1. The CDR3 has 15 residues. The junction had 6 bases not matched to a gene; V was cut back by 3 bases and J by 1 base. In germline, CDR1 is SGHNT, CDR2 YYREEE (reference sequence). The CDR3 DNA sequence: TGTGCCAGCAGCTCCGGGACAGCTAGGAACACTGAAGCTTTCTTT. As protein: CASSSGTARNTEAFF.

This clonotype was counted many times. This chain connects TRBV6-1 to TRBJ1-2; TRBD1 matches 7 bases. Germline V gives CDR1 MNHNS, CDR2 SASEGT. This CDR3 is built from 12 residues. J gave up 4 bases and V 10 bases, and 6 bases lay outside the gene matches. CDR3 in DNA: TGTGCCACCGAGGGACAGCTCTATGGCTACACCTTC. This codes for CATEGQLYGYTF.

This clonotype has a handful of counts. The chain has TRBV28 and TRBJ2-2; D is possibly TRBD2 (5 bases). The CDR3 totals 15 residues. Germline loops: CDR1 MDHEN, CDR2 SYDVKM. V gave up 2 bases and J gave up 4 bases, with 11 bases separating them. DNA of the CDR3: TGTGCCAGCAGTTTAGAGGGTGGTTTCACCGGGGAGCTGTTTTTT. Translating gives CASSLEGGFTGELFF.

The chain has TRBV20-1 and TRBJ1-5; 7 bases agree with TRBD1. The CDR3 loop spans 17 amino acids. The trim removed 6 bases at V and 2 bases at J, leaving 16 bases unmatched. The germline V gene has CDR1 DFQATT and CDR2 SNEGSKA (reference sequence). The DNA of the CDR3 is TGCAGTGCAGGAGCCCGGGACAGAGCCTTTGGCAATCAGCCCCAGCATTTT. Translation: CSAGARDRAFGNQPQHF.

There are a few counts of this clonotype. The V gene is TRBV6-6, the J gene TRBJ1-6; 8 nucleotides match TRBD1. CDR3 length equals 15 residues. The junction had 7 bases not matched to a gene; V was cut back by 4 bases and J by 8 bases. Germline V gives CDR1 MNHNY, CDR2 SVGAGI (reference sequence). CDR3 residues: CASSFGDRTYSPLHF. Written as DNA, the CDR3 is TGTGCCAGCAGTTTCGGGGACAGGACTTATTCACCCCTCCACTTT.

This clonotype was detected ten times or more. This chain connects TRBV7-6 to TRBJ2-1, with 9 bases fitting TRBD2. Germline CDR1 is SGHVS and CDR2 is FNYEAQ. The CDR3 runs to 15 residues. The J segment lost 6 bases and the V segment lost 5 bases, leaving 8 bases of the junction unmatched. CDR3 nucleotides: TGTGCCAGCAGCCAGCCCGGGACTAGCAGCAATGAGCAGTTCTTC. Protein: CASSQPGTSSNEQFF. Using reference TRBV7-6 and TRBJ2-1 for the parts outside the CDR3, the full variable domain is GAGVSQSPRYKVTKRGQDVALRCDPISGHVSLYWYRQALGQGPEFLTYFNYEAQQDKSGLPNDRFSAERPEGSISTLTIQRTEQRDSAMYRCASSQPGTSSNEQFFGPGTRLTVL.

This sequence joins TRBV19 and TRBJ1-2, with 9 bases that match TRBD1. From germline, CDR1 is LNHDA and CDR2 SQIVND (reference sequence). This CDR3 has 13 residues. Losses at the gene ends were 5 bases for V and 2 bases for J; bases not matched to a gene: 0. The CDR3 sequence: CASSGQGNYGYTF. Here the CDR3 DNA reads TGTGCCAGTAGTGGACAGGGGAACTATGGCTACACCTTC.

The rearrangement links TRBV30 to TRBJ2-2; D is unclear. The germline V gene has CDR1 GTSNPN and CDR2 SVGIG (reference sequence). The CDR3 runs 13 residues. The germline V and J ends were trimmed by 3 bases and 5 bases, with 10 bases remaining between them. Written as DNA, the CDR3 is TGTGCCTGGAGACACAAAGTTACCGGGGAGCTGTTTTTT. It translates to CAWRHKVTGELFF.